This T cell receptor beta chain was recovered during a study of cytomegalovirus exposure and HLA in healthy donors. Overall study results and limits: The classifier reportedly diagnosed cytomegalovirus status with high specificity and sensitivity.

A remark on this clone: What it binds is unknown.

The CDR3 is 14 amino acids. V gave up 7 bases and J gave up 11 bases; unmatched junction bases: 19. Germline V lookup: CDR1 GTSNPN, CDR2 SVGIG (reference sequence). The PCR ran on 60 Vbeta and 13 Jbeta primers. Only in-frame clones appear in the TCRdb table, and some are missing; sequencing was by immunoSEQ multiplex PCR. The sample carries more than 100,000 clones, 65% to 85% recorded once. Sequencing was done on a sample of PBMCs. The TCR sequence derives from a man over 45 in good health and CMV-seropositive. The rearrangement links TRBV30 to TRBJ2-5, with TRBD2 matching 7 bases. CDR3 amino acids: CAFSSIGTTVEQYF. The CDR3 nucleotides are TGTGCCTTCTCAAGCATCGGGACTACCGTGGAGCAGTACTTC.